This T cell receptor (beta chain) was observed in a study of shared clonotypes between healthy human individuals. Study findings and constraints: Some clonotypes were shared by all four sorted-subset donors, while others were not shared. The non-shared ones had lower generation probabilities than the shared ones. The sharing of 4.5% to 5% of naive CD4 clonotypes was seen across a handful of donors.

This CDR3 spans 14 amino acids. Germline values: CDR1 LGHNA, CDR2 YNFKEQ. Trimming removed 2 bases from V and 6 bases from J; junction bases left unmatched: 4. A note on this clone: Its antigen is still unknown.

Assay execution took place at the deep level. Several immunoSEQ 96-well plates shared each subset's DNA, each plate a replicate. The table came from immunoSEQ multiplex PCR; TCRdb's copy has only in-frame clones and leaves some out. Of about 2,200,000 clones listed, about 93% were seen once; the top ten hold approximately 1.7%. In the naive CD8 group, cells lacked CD45RO and were positively selected for CCR7, so terminally differentiated effector memory CD45RA+ cells were left out. The V call is TRBV4-2, the J call TRBJ2-1; 7 nucleotides agree with TRBD1. The sequence was obtained from a man between 18 and 35 years old in good health. Some clones in this sample may be carry-over from other donors' samples. The sequenced sample consisted of naive CD8+ T cells from PBMCs. CDR3 DNA: TGTGCCAGCAGCCAACCCACAGGGGTCAATGAGCAGTTCTTC. Its translation: CASSQPTGVNEQFF.